This T cell receptor beta chain was retrieved from a study of shared clonotypes between healthy human individuals. The CDR3 has 14 amino acids. Trimming removed 8 bases at V and 4 bases at J, with 16 bases between. Per the germline V gene, CDR1 is SGHTA and CDR2 is FQGTGA. The run depth of the assay was deep. Several immunoSEQ 96-well plates shared each subset's DNA, each plate a replicate. Sequencing was performed with immunoSEQ multiplex PCR; in TCRdb, only in-frame clones are kept and a portion is missing. The sample has 950,000 to 1,200,000 clones; approximately 75% are singletons. This clonotype originated in a man aged 18 to 29 in good health. Some clones in this sample may be carry-over from other donors' samples. The sequencing sample was made of memory CD4+ T cells from PBMCs. Subset reported: CD45RA-negative fraction. This rearrangement joins TRBV7-3 to TRBJ2-3; the D is unclear. DNA of the CDR3: TGTGCCAGCGCCCGCCCGGATGGGGCAGATACGCAGTATTTT. Translation gives CASARPDGADTQYF.